Below are 26 T cell receptor beta chains sequenced from a single sample in a study of T cells in Graves' hyperthyroidism and ophthalmopathy. Template material for amplifying TCR beta CDR3 regions consisted of RNA transcripts. HTBI primers were the set used in a first-round RT-PCR of the TCR CDR3. Using its own MiXCR run on the multiplex PCR reads, TCRdb lists one record per CDR3 protein. This sample has 530,000 or so distinct CDR3 sequences, with 24% found just once. Sample: blood. The receptor set was obtained from a young woman with Graves' ophthalmopathy.

The chain has TRBV12-3 or TRBV12-4 and TRBJ2-7; no clear D gene. V lost 7 bases and J 3 bases, leaving 19 bases between the germline ends. The CDR3 has 15 amino acids. In DNA, the CDR3 is TGTGCCAGCACCTCATCTGGGTTATTACACTACGAGCAGTACTTC. Its translation: CASTSSGLLHYEQYF.

Ten or more counts support this clonotype. The V call is TRBV2, the J call TRBJ1-5; D uncertain. Trimming pared 4 bases from V and 0 bases from J, leaving 25 bases between. The germline V gene has CDR1 SNHLY and CDR2 FYNNEI. The CDR3 is 20 amino acids. DNA of the CDR3: TGTGCCAGCAGTGCACAACTCGTTTTCACGCAGGCTTATAGCAATCAGCCCCAGCATTTT. Its translation is CASSAQLVFTQAYSNQPQHF.

This clonotype was counted a single time. V is TRBV12-3 or TRBV12-4 and J is TRBJ2-2, with 8 bases fitting TRBD2. V trimming: 1 base; J trimming: 4 bases; junction bases outside the gene matches: 2. This CDR3 is 15 amino acids long. The CDR3 is CASSLGAGATGELFF. In nucleotides, the CDR3 is TGTGCCAGCAGTTTAGGAGCGGGGGCCACCGGGGAGCTGTTTTTT.

About this clonotype itself: The junction does not match germline at one end; this may be a read error. The chain carries TRBV4-1 and TRBJ2-7; D gene unclear. Germline V lookup: CDR1 MGHRA, CDR2 YSYEKL. The CDR3 has 13 amino acids. In nucleotides, the CDR3 is TGCGCCAGCAGCCAAGCCGAGACCTACGAGCGGTACTTC. Translation gives CASSQAETYERYF.

Concerning this clonotype itself: The final CDR3 position lacks the conserved phenylalanine or tryptophan, pointing to a likely read error. This chain uses TRBV20-1 with TRBJ1-5; D gene uncertain. This CDR3 contains 12 residues. CDR1 and CDR2 (germline): DFQATT, SNEGSKA (reference sequence). The V gene lost 4 bases and the J gene lost 2 bases, with 6 bases spanning the gap. In DNA form, the CDR3 reads TGCAGTGCTAAACGGGGCAATCAGCCCCAGCATTAT. It codes for CSAKRGNQPQHY.

This clonotype appeared many times. V and J are TRBV6-2 or TRBV6-3 and TRBJ1-5; D might be TRBD1 (5 bases). Germline values: CDR1 MNHEY, CDR2 SVGEGT. The V end lost 2 bases, the J end lost 5 bases, and 13 bases lay between the germline ends. This CDR3 region has 15 residues. CDR3 nucleotide sequence: TGTGCCAGCAGTTACGATCAGGGTGGAGATCAGCCCCAGCATTTT. It encodes CASSYDQGGDQPQHF.

The rearrangement joins TRBV10-3 to TRBJ1-2, with TRBD1 matching over 7 bases. V dropped 2 bases and J dropped 6; count of bases not matched to a gene: 6. In germline, CDR1 is ENHRY, CDR2 SYGVKD. CDR3 length: 14 residues. CDR3 DNA sequence: TGTGCCATCAGTGAGGTTGAGGGGGCGAATGGCTACACCTTC. Its translation: CAISEVEGANGYTF.

The chain joins TRBV6-2 or TRBV6-3 to TRBJ1-5; TRBD1 matches 12 bases. This CDR3 is built from 18 residues. In germline, CDR1 is MNHEY, CDR2 SVGEGT. After removal of 0 bases from V and 6 bases from J, the junction contained 9 bases not matched to a gene. For the CDR3, the DNA is TGTGCCAGCAGTTACTCGACTGGGACAGGGGGCGATGTTCAGCCCCAGCATTTT. It translates to CASSYSTGTGGDVQPQHF.

This clonotype was detected many times. A much larger clone is a single base away; this may be a read error. The conserved final phenylalanine or tryptophan is absent from the CDR3, which likely points to a read error. The V call is TRBV7-2, the J call TRBJ1-1; maybe TRBD1 (5 bases). V lost 5 bases and J 1 base, leaving 8 bases between the germline ends. The germline CDR1 and CDR2 sequences are SGHTA and FQGNSA. This CDR3 spans 13 amino acids. The chain's CDR3 is CASSRGRNTEAFL. Here the CDR3 DNA reads TGTGCCAGCAGCCGGGGCAGGAACACTGAAGCTTTCCTT.

V usage is TRBV12-3 or TRBV12-4 and J usage is TRBJ2-7; the match to TRBD1 covers 8 bases. The CDR3 loop spans 14 amino acids. V trimming: 6 bases; J trimming: 3 bases; junction bases outside the gene matches: 7. CDR3 residues: CASSSTGEIYEQYF. The CDR3 DNA follows: TGTGCCAGCAGCTCGACAGGGGAGATCTACGAGCAGTACTTC.

This rearrangement joins TRBV24-1 to TRBJ1-1; D remains ambiguous. Germline assignment: CDR1 KGHDR and CDR2 SFDVKD. This CDR3 has 10 residues. V was pared by 8 bases and J by 10 bases, with 10 bases between. CDR3 nucleotide sequence: TGTGCCACCACCCGAGGTAGAGCTTTCTTT. Translated: CATTRGRAFF.

This clonotype was seen a handful of times. V is TRBV30 and J is TRBJ2-2; a weak D match, TRBD2 (5 bases). Germline V gives CDR1 GTSNPN, CDR2 SVGIG (reference sequence). CDR3 length: 14 amino acids. Trimming left V 6 bases short and J 4 bases short, with 15 bases between. The DNA for the CDR3 is TGTGCCTGCATGTTGGGAAGCGGCACCGGGGAGCTGTTTTTT. Translated, it gives CACMLGSGTGELFF. Supplemented by reference TRBV30 and TRBJ2-2, the full variable domain reads SQTIHQWPATLVQPVGSPLSLECTVEGTSNPNLYWYRQAAGRGLQLLFYSVGIGQISSEVPQNLSASRPQDRQFILSSKKLLLSDSGFYLCACMLGSGTGELFFGEGSRLTVL.

This clonotype came up a few times. V usage is TRBV11-2 and J usage is TRBJ2-7; D is unresolved. From germline, CDR1 is SGHAT and CDR2 FQNNGV. The V end was cut by 5 bases, the J end by 1 base, with 12 bases between. The CDR3 has 14 residues. This chain's CDR3 is CASSPVSVSYEQYF. The CDR3 nucleotides read TGTGCCAGCAGCCCCGTTTCGGTTTCCTACGAGCAGTACTTC.

This clonotype appeared many times. The rearrangement uses TRBV15 and TRBJ2-7; TRBD1 matches at 9 bases. V lost 1 base to trimming and J lost 5 bases; unmatched junction nucleotides: 6. This CDR3 has 15 residues. CDR1 is LNHNV and CDR2 is YYDKDF in the germline V gene (reference sequence). The CDR3 DNA is TGTGCCACCAGCAGAGTGGGGGACAGGGCGGACGAGCAGTACTTC. This gives the protein CATSRVGDRADEQYF.

This clonotype was counted many times. One end of the junction fails to match germline, which may point to a read error. This sequence joins TRBV6-1 and TRBJ2-7, with 11 positions matching TRBD2. Germline values: CDR1 MNHNS, CDR2 SASEGT. The CDR3 sequence is 14 residues long. CDR3 DNA sequence: TGTGCCAGCAGTAGACTAGCGGGGTCCTACGGGCAGTACTTC. Protein sequence: CASSRLAGSYGQYF.

This clonotype was seen repeatedly, ten times or more. V gene TRBV7-8 combines with J gene TRBJ2-7; 10 nucleotides agree with TRBD1. Germline CDR1 SGHVS, CDR2 FQNEAQ. This CDR3 has 14 amino acids. Losses at the gene ends were 1 base for V and 6 bases for J; bases not matched to a gene: 3. The CDR3 DNA reads as TGTGCCAGCAGCTTAGTGACAGGGGGCGGCGAGCAGTACTTC. The encoded protein is CASSLVTGGGEQYF.

This chain links TRBV12-3 or TRBV12-4 with TRBJ1-5; no firm D call. V was clipped by 5 bases and J by 6 bases, with 17 bases between them. The CDR3 covers 15 residues. CDR3 region: CASSEEFASGQPQHF. As DNA, the CDR3 is TGTGCCAGCAGTGAGGAATTCGCGTCGGGTCAGCCCCAGCATTTT.

Worth noting for this clonotype: Relative to the germline gene, one junction end is altered; a read error may explain this. The V gene is TRBV28, the J gene TRBJ2-4; D gene uncertain. Germline V CDR1 and CDR2: MDHEN, SYDVKM. The CDR3 has 13 residues. The CDR3 is CASSSVAKNIKYF. The CDR3 coding sequence is TGTGCCAGCAGTTCAGTAGCCAAAAACATTAAGTACTTC.

The sample holds many counts of this clonotype. The chain joins TRBV20-1 to TRBJ1-1; D possibly corresponds to TRBD1 (6 bases). The CDR3 spans 15 residues. V shed 3 bases and J shed 0 bases, with 14 bases lying between them. CDR1 and CDR2 (germline): DFQATT, SNEGSKA (reference sequence). Written as DNA, the CDR3 is TGCAGTGCTAGCCTTTTTCGGACAGTGAACACTGAAGCTTTCTTT. Protein product: CSASLFRTVNTEAFF.

The CDR3 nucleotides are TGTGCCAGCAGGTCCGGGACAGGGGCGGGCTACACCTTC. Residues: CASRSGTGAGYTF. The rearrangement links TRBV12-3 or TRBV12-4 to TRBJ1-2; 10 nucleotides match TRBD1. The V and J ends lost 6 bases and 8 bases, in that order; junction bases with no gene match: 6. The CDR3 consists of 13 residues.

Ten or more counts support this clonotype. CDR3 protein: CATGPGSNQPQHF. The CDR3 DNA sequence: TGTGCCACCGGGCCAGGGAGCAATCAGCCCCAGCATTTT. This sequence joins TRBV24-1 and TRBJ1-5; D is possibly TRBD1 (5 bases). Trimming took 9 bases from V and 1 from J, leaving 9 bases between them. This CDR3 contains 13 residues. CDR1 and CDR2 (germline): KGHDR, SFDVKD.

This clonotype occurred many times. The chain employs TRBV15 and TRBJ2-7; TRBD2 matches at 7 bases. V lost 0 bases, J lost 10 bases, and 3 bases stayed unmatched. CDR1 and CDR2 (germline): LNHNV, YYDKDF (reference sequence). This CDR3 is built from 12 residues. In DNA form, the CDR3 reads TGTGCCACCAGCAGAGACACGGGAGGACAGTACTTC. Residues: CATSRDTGGQYF.

This clonotype was seen at least ten times. The CDR3 nucleotides are TGTGCCAGCAGTGAGTTGGCGGGGGAGGTAGAGACCCAGTACTTC. It encodes CASSELAGEVETQYF. This rearrangement joins TRBV6-1 to TRBJ2-5; TRBD2 matches 7 bases. V was clipped by 3 bases and J by 4 bases; unmatched bases: 8. The CDR3 extends over 15 amino acids. Germline assignment: CDR1 MNHNS and CDR2 SASEGT.

The rearrangement joins TRBV11-2 to TRBJ2-7; D is tentatively TRBD1 or TRBD2 (5 bases each). V shed 2 bases and J shed 2 bases, with 13 bases lying between them. Germline V CDR1 and CDR2: SGHAT, FQNNGV. The CDR3 runs 15 residues. The CDR3 is CASSLIMGVPYEQYF. The CDR3 DNA reads TGTGCCAGCAGCTTAATTATGGGGGTCCCCTACGAGCAGTACTTC. The full variable domain, its missing parts supplied by reference TRBV11-2 and TRBJ2-7, is EAGVAQSPRYKIIEKRQSVAFWCNPISGHATLYWYQQILGQGPKLLIQFQNNGVVDDSQLPKDRFSAERLKGVDSTLKIQPAKLEDSAVYLCASSLIMGVPYEQYFGPGTRLTVT.

The chain employs TRBV20-1 and TRBJ2-5; 13 bases align to TRBD2. The germline CDR1 and CDR2 sequences are DFQATT and SNEGSKA (reference sequence). V was pared by 5 bases and J by 5 bases, with 8 bases of the junction left unmatched. CDR3 length equals 15 residues. The CDR3 DNA is TGCAGTGCTTCGACTAGCGGGAGGACTCAGGAGACCCAGTACTTC. Its translation is CSASTSGRTQETQYF.

This clonotype was seen more than once but under ten times. V is TRBV27 and J is TRBJ2-7; TRBD2 agrees at 14 bases. J was trimmed by 4 bases and V by 4 bases; bases with no gene match: 6. This CDR3 region has 16 residues. CDR1 is MNHEY and CDR2 is SMNVEV in the germline V gene (reference sequence). This chain's CDR3 is CASSSATSGRAYEQYF. As DNA, the CDR3 is TGTGCCAGCAGTTCAGCGACTAGCGGGAGGGCTTACGAGCAGTACTTC.